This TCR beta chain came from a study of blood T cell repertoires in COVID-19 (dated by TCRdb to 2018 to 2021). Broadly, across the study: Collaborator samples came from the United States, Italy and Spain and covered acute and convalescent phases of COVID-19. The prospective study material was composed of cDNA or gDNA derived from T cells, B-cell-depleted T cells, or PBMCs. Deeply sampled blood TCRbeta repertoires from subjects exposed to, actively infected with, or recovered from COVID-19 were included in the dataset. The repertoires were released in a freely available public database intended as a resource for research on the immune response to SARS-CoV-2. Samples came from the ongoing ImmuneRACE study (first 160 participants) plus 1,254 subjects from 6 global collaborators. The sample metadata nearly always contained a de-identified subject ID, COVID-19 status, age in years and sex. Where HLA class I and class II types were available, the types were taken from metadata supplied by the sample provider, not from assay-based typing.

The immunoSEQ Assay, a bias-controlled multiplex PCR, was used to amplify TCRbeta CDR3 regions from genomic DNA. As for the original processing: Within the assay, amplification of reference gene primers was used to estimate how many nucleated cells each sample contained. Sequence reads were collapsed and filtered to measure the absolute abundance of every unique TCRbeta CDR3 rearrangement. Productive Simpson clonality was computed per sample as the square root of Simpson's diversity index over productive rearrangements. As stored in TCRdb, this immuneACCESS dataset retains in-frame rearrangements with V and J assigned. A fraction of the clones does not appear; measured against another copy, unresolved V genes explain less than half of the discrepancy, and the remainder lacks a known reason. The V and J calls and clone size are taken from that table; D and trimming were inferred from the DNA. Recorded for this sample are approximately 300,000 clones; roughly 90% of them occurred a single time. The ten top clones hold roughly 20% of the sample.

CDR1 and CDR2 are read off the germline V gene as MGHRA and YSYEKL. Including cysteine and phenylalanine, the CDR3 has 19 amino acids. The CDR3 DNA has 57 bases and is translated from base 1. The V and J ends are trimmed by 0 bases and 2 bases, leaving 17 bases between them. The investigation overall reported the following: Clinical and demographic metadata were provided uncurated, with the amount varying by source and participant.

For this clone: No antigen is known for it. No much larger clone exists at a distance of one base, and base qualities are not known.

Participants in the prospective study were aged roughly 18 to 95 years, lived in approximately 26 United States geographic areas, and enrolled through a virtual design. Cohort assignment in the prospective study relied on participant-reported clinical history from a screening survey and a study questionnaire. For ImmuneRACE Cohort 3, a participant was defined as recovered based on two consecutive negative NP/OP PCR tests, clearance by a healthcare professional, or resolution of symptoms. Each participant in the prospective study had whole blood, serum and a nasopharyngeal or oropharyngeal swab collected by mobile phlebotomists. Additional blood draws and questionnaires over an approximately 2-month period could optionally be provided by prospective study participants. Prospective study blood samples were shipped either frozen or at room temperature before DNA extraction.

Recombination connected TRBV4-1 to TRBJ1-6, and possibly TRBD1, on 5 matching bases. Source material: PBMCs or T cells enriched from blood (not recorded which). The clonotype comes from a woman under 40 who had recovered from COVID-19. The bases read TGCGCCAGCAGCCAAGACCCCCGCGTCCAGGGCACCTATAATTCACCCCTCCACTTT. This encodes CASSQDPRVQGTYNSPLHF.